Reported below is one T cell receptor (beta chain). The length of the CDR3 is 13 residues. Per germline, CDR1 SGHDT and CDR2 YYEEEE. V was trimmed by 0 bases and J by 6 bases, leaving 10 bases between them. Time point given: blood 4 weeks post-SBRT, at nephrectomy. The treatment denotes: 15 Gy SBRT to primary tumor, nephrectomy 4 weeks later. The tumor was a clear cell renal cell carcinoma. This entry comes from a study of radiation and T cells in renal cell carcinoma. The data were produced by immunoSEQ multiplex PCR, yet TCRdb's version contains in-frame clones alone and is incomplete. The sample carries more than 60,000 clones, 70% to 90% recorded once.

The chain carries TRBV5-6 and TRBJ2-7, with D hard to call. The TCR sequence derives from a woman aged 55-70 years with renal cell carcinoma. Specimen: blood, collected from a patient whose treatment included radiotherapy and nephrectomy. The DNA for the CDR3 is TGTGCCAGCAGCTTGGATGACGTGGGCGAGCAGTACTTC. As protein: CASSLDDVGEQYF.